These 10 T cell receptor beta chains share one sample of origin, sequenced in a study of blood T cells in healthy people across ages. Sample-barcoded 5' priming and a J-beta primer mix drove a second PCR of roughly 6 to 12 cycles. MiXCR, applied by TCRdb to the 5' RACE reads, yields one record per CDR3 protein. The sample shows about 760,000 distinct CDR3 sequences, just under 25% of them seen only once. A further study also used this sample, focusing on T cells of mothers and their children.

Sequencing was performed on blood. The receptors come from a boy aged 5-17 years in good health.

This clonotype was picked up a small number of times. V gene TRBV14 combines with J gene TRBJ2-3; no clear D gene. CDR3 length equals 11 residues. CDR1 is SGHDN, CDR2 FVKESK, per germline. V gave up 3 bases and J gave up 8 bases, with 6 bases separating them. CDR3 sequence: CASSHTFTQYF. CDR3 DNA sequence: TGTGCCAGCAGCCACACTTTTACGCAGTATTTT. The variable domain in full, completed from reference TRBV14 and TRBJ2-3, reads EAGVTQFPSHSVIEKGQTVTLRCDPISGHDNLYWYRRVMGKEIKFLLHFVKESKQDESGMPNNRFLAERTGGTYSTLKVQPAELEDSGVYFCASSHTFTQYFGPGTRLTVL.

This rearrangement joins TRBV10-3 to TRBJ2-7; 8 bases line up with TRBD1. Losses at the gene ends were 10 bases for V and 5 bases for J; bases not matched to a gene: 10. The CDR3 sequence is 13 residues long. CDR1 and CDR2 (germline): ENHRY, SYGVKD. CDR3 loop: CATDQGAKDEQYF. The CDR3, as DNA: TGTGCCACCGACCAGGGGGCGAAGGACGAGCAGTACTTC.

This clonotype was observed a few times. The chain uses TRBV6-5 and TRBJ1-5; D unresolved. CDR3 size: 15 residues. Germline V gives CDR1 MNHEY, CDR2 SVGAGI. V lost 6 bases and J lost 0, with 12 bases in between. This CDR3 is CASRARKDSNQPQHF. CDR3 coding DNA: TGTGCCAGCAGGGCACGCAAGGATAGCAATCAGCCCCAGCATTTT.

The V and J genes are TRBV29-1 and TRBJ1-4; D gene unclear. Germline V gene lookup returns CDR1 SQVTM and CDR2 ANQGSEA. This CDR3 is built from 13 residues. The V gene lost 7 bases and the J gene lost 3 bases, with 12 bases spanning the gap. CDR3 residues: CSAAEGANEKLFF. DNA of the CDR3: TGCAGCGCCGCAGAGGGTGCTAATGAAAAACTGTTTTTT.

V gene TRBV20-1 combines with J gene TRBJ2-1; 7 bases are a match to TRBD2. Germline V gene data show CDR1 as DFQATT and CDR2 as SNEGSKA (reference sequence). The CDR3 has 12 residues. V shed 6 bases and J 7 bases; nucleotides not matched to a gene: 6. CDR3 coding DNA: TGCAGTGCGGGGAGGGTATCGAATGAGCAGTTCTTC. Amino acid sequence: CSAGRVSNEQFF.

The chain couples TRBV20-1 to TRBJ1-4, with a possible D match to TRBD1 (6 bases). The germline V gene encodes CDR1 DFQATT and CDR2 SNEGSKA (reference sequence). This CDR3 contains 15 residues. V lost 3 bases and J 8 bases, leaving 19 bases between the germline ends. CDR3 residues: CSARSLQGRREKLFF. As DNA, the CDR3 is TGCAGTGCTAGGTCACTACAGGGAAGGAGGGAAAAACTGTTTTTT.

This clonotype was detected only a few times. The V and J genes are TRBV13 and TRBJ2-1; D remains unclear. Trimming cost V 1 base and J 6 bases, with 13 bases left between them. The germline gives CDR1 PRHDT, CDR2 FYEKMQ (reference sequence). The CDR3 runs 15 residues. CDR3 sequence (DNA): TGTGCCAGCAGCTTAGTCCAGAAACTAAGCAATGAGCAGTTCTTC. The encoded protein is CASSLVQKLSNEQFF.

V usage is TRBV9 and J usage is TRBJ2-5; tentative D call: TRBD2 (6 bases). In germline, CDR1 is SGDLS, CDR2 YYNGEE. Trimming left V 0 bases short and J 3 bases short, with 18 bases between. The CDR3 has 17 residues. The CDR3 sequence is CASSVGGGSSVEETQYF. In nucleotides, the CDR3 is TGTGCCAGCAGCGTAGGAGGAGGGTCCTCGGTAGAAGAGACCCAGTACTTC.

The V gene is TRBV9, the J gene TRBJ1-4; D is unclear. Trimming cost V 0 bases and J 4 bases, with 10 bases left between them. This CDR3 has 15 amino acids. Per germline, CDR1 SGDLS and CDR2 YYNGEE. The CDR3: CASSVGSGNNEKLFF. CDR3 in DNA: TGTGCCAGCAGCGTAGGATCGGGAAATAATGAAAAACTGTTTTTT. The full variable domain, in which reference TRBV9 and TRBJ1-4 provide the parts outside the CDR3, is DSGVTQTPKHLITATGQRVTLRCSPRSGDLSVYWYQQSLDQGLQFLIQYYNGEERAKGNILERFSAQQFPDLHSELNLSSLELGDSALYFCASSVGSGNNEKLFFGSGTQLSVL.

This clonotype appeared a few times. Compared with germline, one end of the junction differs, possibly owing to a read error. This chain links TRBV27 with TRBJ2-5; D ambiguous. The DNA end favors TRBJ2-7, so the J call may be wrong. Germline lookup yields CDR1 MNHEY and CDR2 SMNVEV (reference sequence). The CDR3 covers 13 residues. CDR3 sequence reads: CAGSFGNGYEQYF. The CDR3 nucleotides read TGTGCCGGCAGTTTTGGGAACGGCTACGAGCAGTACTTC.